This record concerns one T cell receptor beta chain sequence. The CDR3 does not end in the conserved phenylalanine or tryptophan, so this is likely a read error. No DNA is shown, since the ends of the CDR3 on it are uncertain; the CDR3 is the one TCRdb lists. This record comes from a study of tumor-infiltrating lymphocytes in oesophageal squamous cell carcinoma. One entry per CDR3 protein, called by TCRdb with MiXCR from the PCR reads. The sample lists 15,000 to 19,000 distinct CDR3 sequences; approximately 49% were seen once. The length of the CDR3 is 14 amino acids, counting both ends. Germline V gives CDR1 SGHAT, CDR2 FQNNGV.

The chain uses TRBV11-2 and TRBJ2-7; the table names TRBD1, a call not compared with the DNA. Sequencing was carried out using esophageal tumor tissue. This TCR was recovered from a female donor with esophageal squamous cell carcinoma. This chain's CDR3 is CASSPRSDGYTFGA.